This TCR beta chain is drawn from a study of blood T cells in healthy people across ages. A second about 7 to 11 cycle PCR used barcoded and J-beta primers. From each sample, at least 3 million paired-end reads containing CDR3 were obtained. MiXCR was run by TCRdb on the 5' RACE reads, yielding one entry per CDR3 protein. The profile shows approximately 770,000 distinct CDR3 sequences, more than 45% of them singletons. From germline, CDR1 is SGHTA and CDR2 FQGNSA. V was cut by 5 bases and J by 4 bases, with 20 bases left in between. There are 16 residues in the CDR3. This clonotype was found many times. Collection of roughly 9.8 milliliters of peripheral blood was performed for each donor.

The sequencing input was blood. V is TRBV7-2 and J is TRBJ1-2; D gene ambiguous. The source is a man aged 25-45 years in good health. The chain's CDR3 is CASSPEEAGSGYGYTF. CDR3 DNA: TGTGCCAGCAGCCCAGAGGAGGCCGGCTCGGGCTATGGCTACACCTTC.